The 2 T cell receptor beta chains below all came from one sample that was sequenced in a study (dated by TCRdb to the late 2010s). Reads for this sample came from an Illumina HiSeq 2500. TCRdb took the public reads, trimmed them with fastp at Q25, ran MiXCR for clone calling and kept in-frame beta chains. CDR3 protein sequences are deduplicated, and each keeps its most common genes and DNA. Within this sample are about 1,500 distinct CDR3 sequences, with approximately 20% of them counted one time only. Roughly 15% of the sample comes from the top ten. Sequencing was carried out using CD8+ T cells (not recorded whether cultured). These receptor sequences come from a female donor.

Relative to its sample, this clonotype is medium-sized (0.01 to 0.1%). The rearrangement joins TRBV21-1 to TRBJ2-5. TRBV21-1 is given as a pseudogene. This CDR3 has 14 amino acids. Here the CDR3 reads CASSEEVLQETQYF. CDR3 sequence (DNA): TGTGCCAGCAGCGAAGAGGTACTTCAAGAGACCCAGTACTTC.

This clonotype appeared once. This chain joins TRBV15 and TRBJ1-5; D ambiguous. The V end lost 4 bases, the J end lost 0 bases, and 10 bases lay between the germline ends. The CDR3 totals 15 residues. Germline-derived CDR1 and CDR2 are LNHNV and YYDKDF (reference sequence). Here the CDR3 reads CATSTGGISNQPQHF. CDR3 bases: TGTGCCACCAGCACCGGCGGGATTAGCAATCAGCCCCAGCATTTT.